Listed here are 29 T cell receptor beta chains from one sample, sequenced in a study of cytomegalovirus exposure and HLA in healthy donors. TCRdb keeps only in-frame clones here, not all; method: immunoSEQ multiplex PCR. The sample shows about 100,000 clones, roughly 95% of them seen only once. Sequenced material: PBMCs. The receptors come from a woman between 18 and 30 years old in good health and CMV-seronegative.

The chain carries TRBV6-1 and TRBJ2-7; D gene uncertain. The V and J ends lost 8 bases and 2 bases respectively, with 16 bases between them. CDR1 is MNHNS, CDR2 SASEGT, per germline. The CDR3 consists of 14 residues. The CDR3 DNA reads as TGTGCCAGCGTTCTAGGAGCCCCCACCTACGAGCAGTACTTC. Protein sequence: CASVLGAPTYEQYF.

This chain joins TRBV11-2 and TRBJ2-5; 15 bases are a match to TRBD2. The CDR3 totals 16 residues. Trimming removed 5 bases from V and 5 bases from J; junction bases left unmatched: 6. Germline V gene data show CDR1 as SGHAT and CDR2 as FQNNGV. CDR3 nucleotides: TGTGCCAGCAGCCAACCGGGACTAGCGGGAGGCGAGACCCAGTACTTC. Translated: CASSQPGLAGGETQYF.

The genes are TRBV4-3 and TRBJ1-3; the D gene is possibly TRBD1 (6 bases). V lost 3 bases, J lost 4 bases, and 22 bases lay in between. Germline V gene data show CDR1 as LGHNA and CDR2 as YSLEER. The CDR3 has 18 residues. The CDR3 here is CASSQDLVRGSQGNTIYF. CDR3 DNA sequence: TGCGCCAGCAGCCAGGACCTGGTCAGGGGCAGTCAAGGAAACACCATATATTTT.

The CDR3 protein is CASSLSRVGANVLTF. The CDR3, as DNA: TGTGCCAGCAGTCTATCCAGGGTTGGGGCCAACGTCCTGACTTTC. This chain joins TRBV7-9 and TRBJ2-6; perhaps TRBD1 as D (5 bases). Germline CDR1 reads SEHNR; CDR2 reads FQNEAQ (reference sequence). The V end lost 6 bases, the J end lost 3 bases, and 12 bases lay between the germline ends. This CDR3 region has 15 residues.

The chain combines TRBV7-8 with TRBJ2-7, with a tentative D call TRBD1 (6 bases). This CDR3 has 15 residues. Trimming took off 3 bases at V and 4 bases at J, with 16 bases between the two ends. The germline V gene encodes CDR1 SGHVS and CDR2 FQNEAQ. The CDR3 loop is CASSFLTGTQYEQYF. DNA of the CDR3: TGTGCCAGCAGCTTTCTCACCGGGACACAATACGAGCAGTACTTC.

J is TRBJ2-1 and V is TRBV10-3, with D perhaps TRBD2 (7 bases). The length of the CDR3 is 16 residues. CDR1 and CDR2 (germline): ENHRY, SYGVKD. The V gene lost 4 bases and the J gene lost 7 bases, with 20 bases spanning the gap. The CDR3 spells CAISGTGGEVRNEQFF. In nucleotides, the CDR3 is TGTGCCATCAGTGGCACGGGGGGCGAGGTGCGGAATGAGCAGTTCTTC.

The chain uses TRBV6-6 and TRBJ2-7; 8 bases line up with TRBD1. This CDR3 is built from 16 residues. V was clipped by 2 bases and J by 2 bases; unmatched bases: 8. Germline CDR1 MNHNY, CDR2 SVGAGI (reference sequence). CDR3 DNA: TGTGCCAGCAGTTACCCGACAGGGGCCTTTCCCTACGAGCAGTACTTC. Translation gives CASSYPTGAFPYEQYF.

The J gene is TRBJ2-7, the V gene TRBV10-3, with D tentatively TRBD1 (5 bases). Per the germline V gene, CDR1 is ENHRY and CDR2 is SYGVKD. There are 14 residues in the CDR3. The germline V and J ends were trimmed by 5 bases and 2 bases, with 13 bases remaining between them. The CDR3 here is CAISYQTEPYEQYF. CDR3 DNA: TGTGCCATCAGTTATCAGACAGAGCCCTACGAGCAGTACTTC.

This rearrangement joins TRBV7-6 to TRBJ1-5; unclear D gene. There are 12 residues in the CDR3. V was cut by 5 bases and J by 5 bases, with 7 bases left in between. Per germline, CDR1 SGHVS and CDR2 FNYEAQ. The CDR3 DNA reads as TGTGCCAGCAGCCCTCCGGATCAGCCCCAGCATTTT. It specifies CASSPPDQPQHF. Full variable domain (missing parts from reference TRBV7-6 and TRBJ1-5): GAGVSQSPRYKVTKRGQDVALRCDPISGHVSLYWYRQALGQGPEFLTYFNYEAQQDKSGLPNDRFSAERPEGSISTLTIQRTEQRDSAMYRCASSPPDQPQHFGDGTRLSIL.

The chain is built from TRBV10-3 and TRBJ1-2; D not resolved. The CDR3 is made up of 11 amino acids. Germline assignment: CDR1 ENHRY and CDR2 SYGVKD. V was cut by 3 bases and J by 8 bases, with 7 bases left in between. The CDR3 is CAISDPEGYTF. The CDR3 DNA reads TGTGCCATCAGTGATCCGGAGGGCTACACCTTC.

The chain joins TRBV5-1 to TRBJ2-1; D unclear. This CDR3 has 14 amino acids. The V gene lost 0 bases and the J gene lost 5 bases, with 9 bases spanning the gap. Germline assignment: CDR1 SGHRS and CDR2 YFSETQ. This CDR3 is CASSLERSNNEQFF. CDR3 nucleotides: TGCGCCAGCAGCTTGGAAAGGAGCAACAATGAGCAGTTCTTC.

The chain joins TRBV7-8 to TRBJ1-4; 11 bases match TRBD1. CDR3 length: 17 amino acids. The germline V gene has CDR1 SGHVS and CDR2 FQNEAQ. V lost 1 base to trimming and J lost 2 bases; unmatched junction nucleotides: 3. CDR3 protein: CASSLGDRGITNEKLFF. In DNA form, the CDR3 reads TGTGCCAGCAGCTTAGGGGACAGGGGGATCACTAATGAAAAACTGTTTTTT.

This clone is a singleton in its sample. This chain uses TRBV4-2 with TRBJ2-7; D unclear. Germline values: CDR1 LGHNA, CDR2 YNFKEQ. The length of the CDR3 is 12 residues. The ends were cut back, 0 bases at V and 6 bases at J, with 6 bases in the middle. CDR3 nucleotides: TGTGCCAGCAGCCAAGAGGGCACCGAGCAGTACTTC. Translation: CASSQEGTEQYF.

V is TRBV6-1 and J is TRBJ1-2; tentatively, D is TRBD1 (5 bases). The CDR3 length is 15 residues. Trimming took off 0 bases at V and 5 bases at J, with 13 bases between the two ends. Germline lookup yields CDR1 MNHNS and CDR2 SASEGT. CDR3 nucleotides: TGTGCCAGCAGTGAAGCGGGGTTCGCAGGGTATGGCTACACCTTC. Translating it yields CASSEAGFAGYGYTF.

The chain recombines TRBV12-2 with TRBJ2-1; TRBD2, the D gene given by the table, was not confirmed from the DNA. TRBV12-2 is annotated as a pseudogene. The CDR3 runs 15 residues. The CDR3 bases are TGTGCAAGTCGCCCTAGTTCGGGAGGGCCATGGGAGCAGTTCTTC. The encoded protein is CASRPSSGGPWEQFF.

This chain connects TRBV28 to TRBJ2-7; D is unclear. CDR1 and CDR2 (germline): MDHEN, SYDVKM. The V end lost 5 bases, the J end lost 0 bases, and 14 bases lay between the germline ends. The CDR3 totals 15 residues. The CDR3 sequence: CASSPHRTDSYEQYF. The CDR3 coding sequence is TGTGCCAGCAGTCCACATCGAACAGACTCCTACGAGCAGTACTTC.

The gene calls are TRBV10-3 and TRBJ2-1; D is possibly TRBD2 (6 bases). The CDR3 covers 12 residues. Trimming took 0 bases from V and 10 from J, leaving 7 bases between them. Germline CDR1 ENHRY, CDR2 SYGVKD. CDR3 sequence reads: CAISESGGEQFF. The CDR3 DNA reads TGTGCCATCAGTGAGTCTGGAGGGGAGCAGTTCTTC.

The chain recombines TRBV27 with TRBJ1-1; the D is unclear. This CDR3 is built from 13 residues. V lost 7 bases and J 0 bases, leaving 9 bases between the germline ends. Germline V gives CDR1 MNHEY, CDR2 SMNVEV (reference sequence). In DNA form, the CDR3 reads TGTGCCAGCACCGGCGGAATGAACACTGAAGCTTTCTTT. Amino acid sequence: CASTGGMNTEAFF.

This clone was seen once. V usage is TRBV4-3 and J usage is TRBJ2-1, with D tentatively TRBD1 (6 bases). This CDR3 is 15 amino acids long. The V end was cut by 5 bases, the J end by 4 bases, with 15 bases between. CDR1 and CDR2 (germline): LGHNA, YSLEER. CDR3 DNA sequence: TGCGCCAGCAGCGGAACTCAGGGGTTTTACAATGAGCAGTTCTTC. Amino acids: CASSGTQGFYNEQFF.

The chain recombines TRBV6-1 with TRBJ2-7; D may be TRBD1 (6 bases). V lost 6 bases and J lost 5, with 20 bases in between. Germline V gene data show CDR1 as MNHNS and CDR2 as SASEGT. The CDR3 runs to 15 residues. This chain's CDR3 is CASSAQFSGAHEQYF. The DNA for the CDR3 is TGTGCCAGCAGCGCTCAGTTTTCAGGGGCCCACGAGCAGTACTTC.

The rearrangement links TRBV7-2 to TRBJ2-1, with D tentatively TRBD2 (7 bases). Germline V lookup: CDR1 SGHTA, CDR2 FQGNSA. The CDR3 is made up of 15 amino acids. V was shortened by 5 bases and J by 8 bases, with 19 bases between the two germline ends. The CDR3 loop is CASSPPGGGRDEQFF. In DNA, the CDR3 is TGTGCCAGCAGCCCCCCAGGCGGGGGCCGGGATGAGCAGTTCTTC.

The chain links TRBV7-8 to TRBJ1-5, with 7 nucleotides matching TRBD1. The V segment lost 2 bases and the J segment 1 base; nucleotides outside the gene matches: 8. Germline CDR1 and CDR2: SGHVS and FQNEAQ. The CDR3 consists of 17 residues. CDR3 residues: CASSLFLGGQSNQPQHF. CDR3 nucleotides: TGTGCCAGCAGCTTATTTCTAGGGGGACAGAGCAATCAGCCCCAGCATTTT. Complete variable domain (other parts from reference TRBV7-8 and TRBJ1-5): GAGVSQSPRYKVAKRGQDVALRCDPISGHVSLFWYQQALGQGPEFLTYFQNEAQLDKSGLPSDRFFAERPEGSVSTLKIQRTQQEDSAVYLCASSLFLGGQSNQPQHFGDGTRLSIL.

The chain recombines TRBV6-6 with TRBJ2-3, with D tentatively TRBD1 (6 bases). The germline V gene has CDR1 MNHNY and CDR2 SVGAGI (reference sequence). This CDR3 spans 16 amino acids. V was shortened by 0 bases and J by 3 bases, with 13 bases between the two germline ends. Here the CDR3 DNA reads TGTGCCAGCAGTTACTCGAATGGCAGGGGTACAGATACGCAGTATTTT. Translated, it gives CASSYSNGRGTDTQYF.

The chain combines TRBV9 with TRBJ2-1; no clear D. Deletions cut 3 bases from V and 6 bases from J, with 7 bases between. There are 12 residues in the CDR3. Germline V gives CDR1 SGDLS, CDR2 YYNGEE. The CDR3 sequence: CASSATGNEQFF. CDR3 coding DNA: TGTGCCAGCAGCGCGACGGGCAATGAGCAGTTCTTC.

The chain joins TRBV6-4 to TRBJ1-1, with 7 bases that match TRBD1. V dropped 4 bases and J dropped 5; count of bases not matched to a gene: 10. This CDR3 has 15 amino acids. CDR1 and CDR2 (germline): MRHNA, SNTAGT. In DNA, the CDR3 is TGTGCCAGCAGTGTCGACAGGGAAGGTAGGACTGAAGCTTTCTTT. It codes for CASSVDREGRTEAFF.

V and J are TRBV20-1 and TRBJ1-2, with unresolved D. The germline V gene encodes CDR1 DFQATT and CDR2 SNEGSKA (reference sequence). The CDR3 extends over 11 amino acids. Between the trimmed V and J ends, which lost 5 bases and 3 bases, there was a span of 7 bases. The CDR3 DNA sequence: TGCAGTGCTTCTATGGACTATGGCTACACCTTC. Translated, it gives CSASMDYGYTF.

The chain employs TRBV19 and TRBJ1-1, with 9 bases aligning to TRBD1. V was pared by 3 bases and J by 11 bases, with 7 bases of the junction left unmatched. From germline, CDR1 is LNHDA and CDR2 SQIVND (reference sequence). This CDR3 is built from 13 residues. For the CDR3, the DNA is TGTGCCAGTAGTATTTTGGGACAGGGAGACGCTTTCTTT. It codes for CASSILGQGDAFF.

This chain joins TRBV7-9 and TRBJ1-2; 7 positions match TRBD1. V trimming: 3 bases; J trimming: 4 bases; junction bases outside the gene matches: 5. This CDR3 region has 14 residues. The germline V gene has CDR1 SEHNR and CDR2 FQNEAQ (reference sequence). DNA of the CDR3: TGTGCCAGCAGCTTTGGACAGGCCGGCTATGGCTACACCTTC. It specifies CASSFGQAGYGYTF.

The chain uses TRBV5-1 and TRBJ2-5; TRBD2 is a possible D gene (5 bases). Trimming left V 2 bases short and J 2 bases short, with 13 bases between. CDR1 SGHRS and CDR2 YFSETQ come from the germline V gene. The CDR3 covers 15 residues. The CDR3 DNA is TGCGCCAGCAGCTTTGTCGGTAGCGAGCAAGAGACCCAGTACTTC. Protein sequence: CASSFVGSEQETQYF. Complete variable domain (other parts from reference TRBV5-1 and TRBJ2-5): KAGVTQTPRYLIKTRGQQVTLSCSPISGHRSVSWYQQTPGQGLQFLFEYFSETQRNKGNFPGRFSGRQFSNSRSEMNVSTLELGDSALYLCASSFVGSEQETQYFGPGTRLLVL.